These 31 T cell receptor beta chains originate from one sample sequenced in a study of Ad26.COV2.S vaccination and SARS-CoV-2 variants. Assay used: immunoSEQ multiplex PCR; TCRdb lists only in-frame clones, some missing. The top ten clones hold 6.4% of a sample with around 300,000 clones, roughly 90% of them seen once. The treatment denotes: 15 to 20 received Ad26.COV2.S at low or high dose, single or two shots; about 5 received placebo; per-sample allocation not given. Collection of the samples took place on day 63 after the first injection of vaccine or placebo. Sequencing used peripheral blood, obtained in a trial of Ad26.COV2.S vaccine versus placebo. These receptors all stem from a person aged 18-60 years who received the Ad26.COV2.S COVID-19 vaccine or a placebo.

The rearrangement links TRBV11-3 to TRBJ2-7; D might be TRBD2 (7 bases). The CDR3 sequence is 15 residues long. Germline V gives CDR1 SGHNT, CDR2 YENEEA. Trimming stripped 3 bases from V and 1 base from J, with 13 bases between. The CDR3 protein is CASSLGRGGSYEQYF. The CDR3 DNA sequence: TGTGCCAGCAGCTTGGGCAGGGGAGGGTCCTACGAGCAGTACTTC.

The CDR3 spells CASSLERASSYGYTF. In DNA, the CDR3 is TGCGCCAGCAGCTTGGAGCGAGCTTCGAGCTATGGCTACACCTTC. The chain uses TRBV5-1 and TRBJ1-2; D unclear. The length of the CDR3 is 15 residues. Germline values: CDR1 SGHRS, CDR2 YFSETQ. V was trimmed by 0 bases and J by 4 bases, leaving 13 bases between them.

This clone has only a few counts. V and J are TRBV6-6 and TRBJ2-4, with a possible D match to TRBD1 (6 bases). The CDR3 runs 13 residues. Trimming stripped 6 bases from V and 12 bases from J, with 18 bases between. Germline loops: CDR1 MNHNY, CDR2 SVGAGI (reference sequence). CDR3 bases: TGTGCCAGCAGCCCCCCCAGGGGTCCCGGTCAGTACTTC. This sequence encodes CASSPPRGPGQYF.

Here the CDR3 reads CASSQEAGDRVQYF. CDR3 sequence (DNA): TGTGCCAGCAGCCAAGAGGCAGGAGATCGGGTGCAGTACTTC. The chain links TRBV3-1 (or the pseudogene TRBV3-2) to TRBJ2-7; D unclear. Deletions cut 0 bases from V and 9 bases from J, with 15 bases between. Germline loops: CDR1 LGHDT, CDR2 YNNKEL (reference sequence). This CDR3 has 14 amino acids.

The chain is built from TRBV7-9 and TRBJ2-7; tentative D call: TRBD1 (6 bases). In germline, CDR1 is SEHNR, CDR2 FQNEAQ (reference sequence). This CDR3 spans 14 amino acids. The V end was cut by 5 bases, the J end by 3 bases, with 14 bases between. CDR3 loop: CASSPGHRLYEQYF. The CDR3 bases are TGTGCCAGCAGCCCGGGACACCGACTCTACGAGCAGTACTTC.

The rearrangement uses TRBV27 and TRBJ2-7; 7 bases are shared with TRBD1. The CDR3 is 14 residues long. The V gene end was trimmed by 2 bases and the J gene end by 5 bases; junction bases not matched to a gene: 6. CDR1 MNHEY and CDR2 SMNVEV come from the germline V gene (reference sequence). The DNA of the CDR3 is TGTGCCAGCAGTTTAAACAGGGGTCCCAACGAGCAGTACTTC. It specifies CASSLNRGPNEQYF.

The chain carries TRBV15 and TRBJ2-3, with D perhaps TRBD2 (6 bases). V lost 0 bases, J lost 8 bases, and 12 bases lay in between. This CDR3 spans 14 amino acids. Germline-derived CDR1 and CDR2 are LNHNV and YYDKDF (reference sequence). In nucleotides, the CDR3 is TGTGCCACCAGCAGAGAGGGGGGTCTAGGTACGCAGTATTTT. Encoded protein: CATSREGGLGTQYF.

V usage is TRBV7-9 and J usage is TRBJ2-1; 9 bases align to TRBD2. With V trimmed by 8 bases and J by 3 bases, 5 bases remained unmatched. The CDR3 covers 14 residues. Per the germline V gene, CDR1 is SEHNR and CDR2 is FQNEAQ (reference sequence). In DNA, the CDR3 is TGTGCCAGCGACAGCGGGAGGAGCTACAATGAGCAGTTCTTC. It specifies CASDSGRSYNEQFF.

V is TRBV5-8 and J is TRBJ2-7; possible D gene TRBD1, 5 bases. Germline CDR1 is SGHTS and CDR2 is YDEGEE. The CDR3 sequence is 13 residues long. The V gene lost 0 bases and the J gene lost 4 bases, with 8 bases spanning the gap. Here the CDR3 reads CASSLGRQYEQYF. The DNA for the CDR3 is TGTGCCAGCAGCTTGGGCAGACAGTACGAGCAGTACTTC.

V and J are TRBV11-2 and TRBJ2-7; 13 nucleotides line up with TRBD2. The V gene end was trimmed by 3 bases and the J gene end by 2 bases; junction bases not matched to a gene: 7. This CDR3 is 17 amino acids long. The germline CDR1 and CDR2 sequences are SGHAT and FQNNGV. CDR3 sequence: CASSFGLAGVLPYEQYF. The CDR3 DNA sequence: TGTGCCAGCAGCTTCGGACTAGCGGGAGTACTACCCTACGAGCAGTACTTC.

The J gene is TRBJ1-5, the V gene TRBV6-5; a weak D match, TRBD1 (5 bases). The CDR3 is 15 amino acids. Trimming removed 7 bases from V and 0 bases from J, with 13 bases in between. Germline V gene data show CDR1 as MNHEY and CDR2 as SVGAGI. The CDR3 loop is CASTTAANSNQPQHF. In nucleotides, the CDR3 is TGTGCCAGCACGACAGCGGCTAATAGCAATCAGCCCCAGCATTTT.

The chain is built from TRBV7-3 and TRBJ1-3; no reliable D call. Germline V gene lookup returns CDR1 SGHTA and CDR2 FQGTGA. CDR3 length: 16 residues. Trimming took off 5 bases at V and 1 base at J, with 15 bases between the two ends. CDR3 sequence reads: CASSGGGRNSGNTIYF. The CDR3 DNA reads as TGTGCCAGCAGCGGAGGTGGACGGAATTCTGGAAACACCATATATTTT.

The DNA for the CDR3 is TGCGCCAGCAGCCCCGACAGGGGGCGTTTCTATGGCTACACCTTC. This codes for CASSPDRGRFYGYTF. V usage is TRBV4-3 and J usage is TRBJ1-2; 10 bases match TRBD1. Germline CDR1 LGHNA, CDR2 YSLEER. The CDR3 has 15 residues. J was trimmed by 4 bases and V by 4 bases; bases with no gene match: 6.

The gene calls are TRBV6-6 and TRBJ2-5; 10 bases line up with TRBD1. The V gene's germline CDR1 is MNHNY and CDR2 SVGAGI (reference sequence). V trimming: 3 bases; J trimming: 4 bases; junction bases outside the gene matches: 5. CDR3 length: 15 residues. This CDR3 reads CASSYSTGGAETQYF. CDR3 nucleotides: TGTGCCAGCAGTTATTCGACAGGGGGCGCAGAGACCCAGTACTTC.

The chain carries TRBV6-5 and TRBJ1-6; weak D call: TRBD1 (6 bases). CDR3 length: 14 residues. From germline, CDR1 is MNHEY and CDR2 SVGAGI. V shed 7 bases and J shed 10 bases, with 17 bases lying between them. The CDR3 protein is CASMSRQEHSPLHF. DNA for the CDR3: TGTGCCAGCATGTCCCGACAGGAGCACTCACCCCTCCACTTT.

The gene calls are TRBV7-9 and TRBJ1-1; perhaps TRBD1 as D (6 bases). CDR1 and CDR2 from the germline V gene are SEHNR and FQNEAQ (reference sequence). V was cut by 2 bases and J by 8 bases, with 15 bases left in between. The CDR3 runs 14 residues. The CDR3 loop is CASSLQGKSAEAFF. The CDR3 DNA reads as TGTGCCAGCAGCTTACAGGGGAAGAGTGCAGAAGCTTTCTTT. Together with reference TRBV7-9 and TRBJ1-1, the CDR3 gives the full variable domain: DTGVSQNPRHKITKRGQNVTFRCDPISEHNRLYWYRQTLGQGPEFLTYFQNEAQLEKSRLLSDRFSAERPKGSFSTLEIQRTEQGDSAMYLCASSLQGKSAEAFFGQGTRLTVV.

The chain uses TRBV12-3 or TRBV12-4 and TRBJ2-7; a weak D match, TRBD1 (5 bases). With 7 bases removed from V and 3 bases from J, the gap between germline ends came to 10 bases. This CDR3 region has 12 residues. CDR3 sequence (DNA): TGTGCCAGCACCGCAGGGCTCTACGAGCAGTACTTC. Protein sequence: CASTAGLYEQYF.

CDR3 residues: CASSFLAGGINGANVLTF. CDR3 nucleotide sequence: TGTGCCAGCAGTTTTTTAGCGGGAGGGATTAATGGGGCCAACGTCCTGACTTTC. The chain recombines TRBV27 with TRBJ2-6, with 11 bases identical to TRBD2. Germline assignment: CDR1 MNHEY and CDR2 SMNVEV (reference sequence). Germline trimming cut 3 bases from V and 3 bases from J; bases unmatched to any gene: 7. The CDR3 consists of 18 residues.

This chain connects TRBV28 to TRBJ2-3, with D tentatively TRBD2 (6 bases). V lost 3 bases to trimming and J lost 2 bases, with 9 bases between them. CDR1 MDHEN and CDR2 SYDVKM come from the germline V gene. CDR3 size: 14 residues. The CDR3: CASSFERATDTQYF. As DNA, the CDR3 is TGTGCCAGCAGTTTCGAGCGGGCCACAGATACGCAGTATTTT.

V is TRBV28 and J is TRBJ1-6, with 7 nucleotides matching TRBD1. The trim removed 1 base at V and 10 bases at J, leaving 7 bases unmatched. From germline, CDR1 is MDHEN and CDR2 SYDVKM. CDR3 length: 15 amino acids. In DNA form, the CDR3 reads TGTGCCAGCAGTTTATCAACAGGGGTAAGATCACCCCTCCACTTT. As protein: CASSLSTGVRSPLHF.

This clone was observed once. CDR3 DNA: TGTGCCAGCAGTTTAGAATCAACTAATGAAAAACTGTTTTTT. This gives the protein CASSLESTNEKLFF. The chain combines TRBV27 with TRBJ1-4; D not certain. CDR3 length: 14 amino acids. Germline CDR1 reads MNHEY; CDR2 reads SMNVEV (reference sequence). Trimming shortened V by 2 bases and J by 0 bases, and 4 bases separated the two germline ends.

The chain couples TRBV5-1 to TRBJ1-3, with D unclear. The V end was cut by 4 bases, the J end by 7 bases, with 15 bases between. CDR1 is SGHRS, CDR2 YFSETQ, per germline. The CDR3 length is 14 residues. CDR3 in DNA: TGCGCCAGCAGCCCCTCAGTAAGCGGGAACACCATATATTTT. Its translation: CASSPSVSGNTIYF.

This clone was counted once. The chain has TRBV12-3 or TRBV12-4 and TRBJ1-1; D remains unclear. Between the trimmed V and J ends, which lost 1 base and 3 bases, there was a span of 6 bases. This CDR3 is 13 amino acids long. CDR3 sequence: CASSLERDTEAFF. CDR3 DNA sequence: TGTGCCAGCAGTTTAGAGAGGGACACTGAAGCTTTCTTT.

The V call is TRBV5-6, the J call TRBJ2-5, with 7 bases fitting TRBD2. V was pared by 5 bases and J by 0 bases, with 4 bases of the junction left unmatched. Germline V lookup: CDR1 SGHDT, CDR2 YYEEEE. The CDR3 is 14 residues long. CDR3 loop: CASRTGTNQETQYF. The CDR3 DNA is TGTGCCAGCAGGACCGGGACTAACCAAGAGACCCAGTACTTC.

V and J are TRBV11-2 and TRBJ2-7, with unresolved D. The CDR3 runs 12 residues. The germline gives CDR1 SGHAT, CDR2 FQNNGV. Trimming removed 5 bases at V and 4 bases at J, with 9 bases between. CDR3 protein: CASSPEDYEQYF. DNA for the CDR3: TGTGCCAGCAGCCCCGAAGATTACGAGCAGTACTTC. The full variable domain, completed using reference TRBV11-2 and TRBJ2-7, is EAGVAQSPRYKIIEKRQSVAFWCNPISGHATLYWYQQILGQGPKLLIQFQNNGVVDDSQLPKDRFSAERLKGVDSTLKIQPAKLEDSAVYLCASSPEDYEQYFGPGTRLTVT.

This sequence joins TRBV13 and TRBJ1-5, with 8 bases fitting TRBD1. The CDR3 totals 15 residues. Germline V gene sequence: CDR1 PRHDT, CDR2 FYEKMQ (reference sequence). J lost 4 bases, V lost 5 bases, and 7 bases had no gene match. This CDR3 is CASSVYRGGNQPQHF. CDR3 nucleotide sequence: TGTGCCAGCAGCGTATACAGGGGGGGTAATCAGCCCCAGCATTTT.

The gene calls are TRBV24-1 and TRBJ1-4; D unresolved. V gave up 3 bases and J gave up 8 bases, with 3 bases separating them. CDR3 length: 11 amino acids. Germline CDR1 KGHDR, CDR2 SFDVKD. The CDR3 reads CATSDGEKLFF. CDR3 DNA: TGTGCCACCAGTGATGGGGAAAAACTGTTTTTT.

The chain recombines TRBV7-2 with TRBJ1-4; D gene uncertain. Germline V CDR1 and CDR2: SGHTA, FQGNSA. V gave up 1 base and J gave up 5 bases, with 17 bases separating them. The CDR3 spans 17 residues. CDR3 in amino acids: CASSLGRRSSRNEKLFF. The CDR3 nucleotides read TGTGCCAGCAGCTTAGGTCGTAGGTCCTCTCGGAATGAAAAACTGTTTTTT.

Here the CDR3 reads CASSIGQSRSYEQYF. CDR3 nucleotides: TGTGCCAGTAGTATAGGGCAGAGTCGTTCCTACGAGCAGTACTTC. The genes are TRBV19 and TRBJ2-7; D not resolved. This CDR3 spans 15 amino acids. The V end was cut by 1 base, the J end by 1 base, with 11 bases between. CDR1 is LNHDA and CDR2 is SQIVND in the germline V gene (reference sequence).

This chain uses TRBV4-3 with TRBJ1-4, with unresolved D. Between the trimmed V and J ends, which lost 1 base and 3 bases, there was a span of 12 bases. Germline CDR1 reads LGHNA; CDR2 reads YSLEER. The CDR3 totals 16 residues. CDR3 sequence: CASSQVWAQSNEKLFF. CDR3 nucleotides: TGCGCCAGCAGCCAAGTCTGGGCACAATCTAATGAAAAACTGTTTTTT.

This rearrangement joins TRBV6-5 to TRBJ1-1; the match to TRBD1 covers 9 bases. Germline assignment: CDR1 MNHEY and CDR2 SVGAGI. This CDR3 region has 12 residues. V lost 5 bases to trimming and J lost 11 bases; unmatched junction nucleotides: 6. The CDR3 bases are TGTGCCAGCAGTACAGGGGGCCCGTGGGCTTTCTTT. Its protein product is CASSTGGPWAFF.